This passage covers 11 T cell receptor beta chains from one sample sequenced in a study of neurological immune-mediated disorders. In TCRdb, the 5' RACE reads were re-called with MiXCR into one record per CDR3 protein. The sample comprises 20,000 to 25,000 distinct CDR3 sequences, around 6.2% of which are singletons, and 35% to 55% rests with the top ten. Sequenced material: CD8+ T cells from blood. The receptor source for this set is a man aged 18 to 35 in good health.

This clonotype was counted ten times or more. The chain has TRBV9 and TRBJ2-1; D call uncertain. Trimming took 4 bases from V and 4 from J, leaving 9 bases between them. The V gene's germline CDR1 is SGDLS and CDR2 YYNGEE. CDR3 length equals 13 residues. CDR3 residues: CASSPGPYNEQFF. DNA for the CDR3: TGTGCCAGCAGCCCGGGTCCGTACAATGAGCAGTTCTTC.

This clonotype has at least ten counts. The chain employs TRBV9 and TRBJ1-4, with D perhaps matching TRBD1 (5 bases). The CDR3 is made up of 14 amino acids. V lost 2 bases, J lost 7 bases, and 12 bases lay in between. CDR1 is SGDLS and CDR2 is YYNGEE in the germline V gene. The CDR3 region is CASSVGGSGEKLFF. The CDR3 coding sequence is TGTGCCAGCAGCGTCGGGGGGTCGGGTGAAAAACTGTTTTTT.

This clonotype was seen repeatedly, ten times or more. The chain uses TRBV2 and TRBJ1-6; maybe TRBD1 (5 bases). Trimming left V 5 bases short and J 4 bases short, with 15 bases between. Germline CDR1 reads SNHLY; CDR2 reads FYNNEI. CDR3 length: 16 amino acids. Here the CDR3 DNA reads TGTGCCAGCAGTCAACTTTCCGACAGTTATAATTCACCCCTCCACTTT. It yields the protein CASSQLSDSYNSPLHF.

This clonotype was counted a single time. The chain links TRBV20-1 to TRBJ2-1; D is unresolved. V was trimmed by 0 bases and J by 1 base, leaving 10 bases between them. The CDR3 sequence is 15 residues long. Germline CDR1 DFQATT, CDR2 SNEGSKA (reference sequence). The CDR3 bases are TGCAGTGCTAGAGATCCCAGGCCTTCCTACAATGAGCAGTTCTTC. Its protein is CSARDPRPSYNEQFF.

This clonotype occurred many times. The rearrangement joins TRBV5-1 to TRBJ2-7; 9 bases are a match to TRBD1. The germline V gene has CDR1 SGHRS and CDR2 YFSETQ. This CDR3 spans 15 amino acids. The trim removed 4 bases at V and 3 bases at J, leaving 8 bases unmatched. The CDR3, as DNA: TGCGCCAGCAGCCCCGGGACAGGGACACTCTACGAGCAGTACTTC. Translation: CASSPGTGTLYEQYF.

Of note for this clonotype: One junction end does not reproduce the germline sequence, and a read error may be involved. The chain has TRBV20-1 and TRBJ2-2; D possibly corresponds to TRBD1 (6 bases). CDR1 is DFQATT and CDR2 is SNEGSKA in the germline V gene (reference sequence). The CDR3 totals 13 residues. CDR3 loop: CSDPGAVAGEPFF. The DNA of the CDR3 is TGCAGTGATCCAGGGGCGGTAGCCGGGGAGCCGTTTTTT.

This clonotype occurred many times. This may stem from a read error, because a much larger clone lies one nucleotide away. The chain employs TRBV27 and TRBJ2-1; TRBD2 is a possible D gene (5 bases). V was trimmed by 1 base and J by 3 bases, leaving 19 bases between them. CDR3 size: 18 residues. Germline assignment: CDR1 MNHEY and CDR2 SMNVEV (reference sequence). CDR3 coding DNA: TGTGCCAGCAGTTTATTAAACCCCGGGGTCAGCCGCTACAATGAGCAGTTCTTC. Protein product: CASSLLNPGVSRYNEQFF.

This clonotype was seen at least ten times. This chain uses TRBV29-1 with TRBJ2-5; 9 nucleotides line up with TRBD1. Germline trimming cut 0 bases from V and 4 bases from J; bases unmatched to any gene: 6. The germline gives CDR1 SQVTM, CDR2 ANQGSEA. This CDR3 has 15 residues. The CDR3 protein is CSVEDEGQGPETQYF. The CDR3 DNA reads as TGCAGCGTTGAAGATGAGGGACAGGGACCAGAGACCCAGTACTTC.

A word on this clonotype: A junction boundary mismatches the germline segment, possibly from a read error. The chain is built from TRBV5-5 and TRBJ2-5; possible D gene TRBD2, 5 bases. The DNA matches TRBJ2-1 better at its end, which makes the J call doubtful. Per germline, CDR1 SGHKS and CDR2 YYEKEE (reference sequence). There are 12 residues in the CDR3. The DNA for the CDR3 is TGTGTCAGCAGCTTGGCGGGTAATGAGCAGTTCTTC. Translated, it gives CVSSLAGNEQFF.

This clonotype occurred many times. This rearrangement joins TRBV12-3 or TRBV12-4 to TRBJ1-6; possibly TRBD1 for D (5 bases). V lost 1 base, J lost 10 bases, and 11 bases lay in between. CDR3 length: 14 amino acids. This chain's CDR3 is CASSLGAGHSPLHF. CDR3 nucleotide sequence: TGTGCCAGCAGTTTAGGGGCAGGGCACTCACCCCTCCACTTT.

In this sample, this clonotype turned up many times. The chain has TRBV6-2 or TRBV6-3 and TRBJ2-7; 9 bases fit TRBD1. After removal of 2 bases from V and 6 bases from J, the junction contained 5 bases not matched to a gene. The CDR3 consists of 14 residues. Germline CDR1 MNHEY, CDR2 SVGEGT. The DNA of the CDR3 is TGTGCCAGCAGTTACCACCGGACAGGGGCCGAGCAGTACTTC. Amino acids: CASSYHRTGAEQYF.